The sequence of this T cell receptor (beta chain) was determined in a study of blood T cell repertoires in COVID-19. Looking at the study overall: The cDNA or gDNA used as material had been derived from T cells, B-cell-depleted T cells, or PBMCs.

Unmatched junction bases numbered 6, after V lost 5 bases and J lost 6 bases. From germline, CDR1 is KGHDR and CDR2 SFDVKD. This CDR3 contains 15 residues. Some clones are missing from TCRdb's copy, which holds only in-frame ones; the method was immunoSEQ multiplex PCR. The sample has fewer than 350,000 clones, 86% seen once. This receptor was identified in a woman aged 25 to 39 with COVID-19, enrolled during active disease. The sequenced sample consisted of peripheral blood. The chain is built from TRBV24-1 and TRBJ1-3; TRBD1 aligns across 10 bases. The CDR3: CATSGGDRGSNTIYF. The CDR3 DNA follows: TGTGCCACCAGTGGAGGGGACAGGGGATCAAACACCATATATTTT.